The TCR beta chain under discussion was sequenced for a study of cytomegalovirus exposure and HLA in healthy donors. Measured with immunoSEQ multiplex PCR; TCRdb has only the in-frame clones, and not every one. The table lists over 50,000 clones, about 95% of them singletons. Study observations and caveats: Researchers reported that a few CMV-associated chains were confirmed in vitro as CMV antigen-specific. There were 150 to 200 TCR beta chains listed as cytomegalovirus-associated.

As for this clone: Its cognate antigen is unknown. Within the sample, other DNA sequences also encode this same CDR3.

The CDR3 extends over 12 amino acids. Trimming removed 5 bases from V and 6 bases from J; junction bases left unmatched: 2. Per the germline V gene, CDR1 is SQVTM and CDR2 is ANQGSEA. Source material: PBMCs. This sequence originates from a woman aged 18-29 years in good health and CMV-seronegative. The chain uses TRBV29-1 and TRBJ1-5; TRBD1 agrees at 9 bases. CDR3 coding DNA: TGCAGCGTTAGACAGGGGGGTCAGCCCCAGCATTTT. This gives the protein CSVRQGGQPQHF. Full variable domain (rest looked up from reference TRBV29-1 and TRBJ1-5): SAVISQKPSRDICQRGTSLTIQCQVDSQVTMMFWYRQQPGQSLTLIATANQGSEATYESGFVIDKFPISRPNLTFSTLTVSNMSPEDSSIYLCSVRQGGQPQHFGDGTRLSIL.